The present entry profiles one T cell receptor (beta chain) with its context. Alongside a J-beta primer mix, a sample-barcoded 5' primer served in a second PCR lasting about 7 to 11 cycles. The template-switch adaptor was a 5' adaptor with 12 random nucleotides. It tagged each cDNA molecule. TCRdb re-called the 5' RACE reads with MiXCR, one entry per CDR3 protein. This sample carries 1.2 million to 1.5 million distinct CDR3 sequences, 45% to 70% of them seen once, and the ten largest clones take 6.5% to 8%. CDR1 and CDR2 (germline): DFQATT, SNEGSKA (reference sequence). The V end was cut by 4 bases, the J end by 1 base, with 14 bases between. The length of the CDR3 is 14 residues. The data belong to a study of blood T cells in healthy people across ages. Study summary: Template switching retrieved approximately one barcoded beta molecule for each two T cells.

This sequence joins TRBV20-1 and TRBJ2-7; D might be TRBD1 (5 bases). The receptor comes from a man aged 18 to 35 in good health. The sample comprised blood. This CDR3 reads CSATTGLFSYEQYF. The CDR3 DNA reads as TGCAGTGCTACAACAGGTCTTTTTTCCTACGAGCAGTACTTC.